One sample yielded the 20 T cell receptor beta chains listed below, sequenced in a study of T cells after yellow fever vaccination. TCRdb re-derived calls from the 5' RACE reads in MiXCR, one entry per CDR3 protein. The sample lists 500,000 to 550,000 distinct CDR3 sequences; roughly a fifth were seen once. The sample here was PBMCs, taken about 20 days after the first yellow fever vaccination. The receptor set was obtained from a man aged 18 to 29 who received the YFV17D yellow fever vaccine.

This sequence joins TRBV12-3 or TRBV12-4 and TRBJ1-6; no definite D call. V shed 1 base and J shed 7 bases, with 11 bases lying between them. The CDR3 consists of 15 residues. DNA for the CDR3: TGTGCCAGCAGTTTAGAGGGAACGATCAATTCACCCCTCCACTTT. It is translated as CASSLEGTINSPLHF.

The CDR3 DNA is TGCGCCAGCAGCCCCGAGCCAGGGGACGGGGACACTGAAGCTTTCTTT. This translates into CASSPEPGDGDTEAFF. This chain uses TRBV5-1 with TRBJ1-1; possible D gene TRBD1, 6 bases. CDR3 length: 16 amino acids. The germline V gene encodes CDR1 SGHRS and CDR2 YFSETQ. Trimming removed 4 bases from V and 3 bases from J, with 19 bases in between.

The rearrangement links TRBV6-5 to TRBJ1-5; D is ambiguous. Trimming shortened V by 8 bases and J by 4 bases, and 12 bases separated the two germline ends. The CDR3 contains 13 residues. Per the germline V gene, CDR1 is MNHEY and CDR2 is SVGAGI. In DNA form, the CDR3 reads TGTGCCAGCGTTGGGGTTTGGAATCAGCCCCAGCATTTT. It codes for CASVGVWNQPQHF.

J is TRBJ2-7 and V is TRBV5-1; possibly TRBD1 for D (5 bases). There are 14 residues in the CDR3. V lost 0 bases to trimming and J lost 3 bases, with 10 bases between them. Germline V CDR1 and CDR2: SGHRS, YFSETQ. CDR3 DNA: TGCGCCAGCAGCTTGGCCGGGCAGGGCTACGAGCAGTACGTC. Encoded protein: CASSLAGQGYEQYV.

This clonotype was seen only a few times. The CDR3 DNA reads as TGTGCCAGCAGCTTACTATCTGGAGGGAATTGGACAGATACGCAGTATTTT. It specifies CASSLLSGGNWTDTQYF. The J gene is TRBJ2-3, the V gene TRBV7-9; D may be TRBD2 (6 bases). Germline V lookup: CDR1 SEHNR, CDR2 FQNEAQ (reference sequence). This CDR3 is 17 amino acids long. V lost 2 bases and J lost 3, with 18 bases in between.

This clonotype came up many times. This chain uses TRBV7-2 with TRBJ2-5, with D perhaps TRBD1 (6 bases). Germline values: CDR1 SGHTA, CDR2 FQGNSA. The CDR3 extends over 15 amino acids. V was cut by 0 bases and J by 9 bases, with 17 bases left in between. The CDR3 spells CASSLAGATRGSQYF. DNA for the CDR3: TGTGCCAGCAGCTTAGCGGGGGCCACCCGAGGGTCCCAGTACTTC.

This clonotype was observed a few times. The chain couples TRBV5-4 to TRBJ1-6, with D possibly matching TRBD1 (5 bases). Germline loops: CDR1 SGHNT, CDR2 YYREEE (reference sequence). V was trimmed by 7 bases and J by 8 bases, leaving 16 bases between them. This CDR3 is built from 14 residues. CDR3 residues: CASRPGGVDSPLHF. CDR3 sequence (DNA): TGTGCCAGCCGGCCTGGGGGGGTTGATTCACCCCTCCACTTT.

This clonotype has just a few counts. The chain is built from TRBV25-1 and TRBJ1-3, with unresolved D. Germline values: CDR1 MGHDK, CDR2 SYGVNS. Trimming stripped 10 bases from V and 2 bases from J, with 12 bases between. This CDR3 has 13 amino acids. The CDR3 nucleotides read TGTGCCATCCAGGCCAGTACTGGAAACACCATATATTTT. As protein: CAIQASTGNTIYF.

In its sample, this clonotype was seen a few times. The chain recombines TRBV4-1 with TRBJ2-7, with 10 bases that match TRBD1. This CDR3 spans 20 amino acids. J was trimmed by 2 bases and V by 4 bases; bases with no gene match: 20. Germline lookup yields CDR1 MGHRA and CDR2 YSYEKL. The CDR3 region is CASSPTSGQGPGGLTYEQYV. Written as DNA, the CDR3 is TGCGCCAGCAGCCCCACATCGGGACAGGGGCCCGGGGGACTTACCTACGAGCAGTACGTC.

This chain connects TRBV5-5 to TRBJ2-7, with TRBD1 as a possible D gene (5 bases). Deletions cut 0 bases from V and 2 bases from J, with 9 bases between. The CDR3 runs 14 residues. Per the germline V gene, CDR1 is SGHKS and CDR2 is YYEKEE (reference sequence). Here the CDR3 reads CASSLVDSTYEQYF. The CDR3 nucleotides read TGTGCCAGCAGCTTGGTTGACAGCACCTACGAGCAGTACTTC.

This clonotype was observed a few times. The chain has TRBV20-1 and TRBJ1-5, with 9 bases identical to TRBD1. The CDR3 is 15 residues long. Trimming at V came to 5 bases and at J to 6 bases, leaving 11 bases not matched to a gene. Germline lookup yields CDR1 DFQATT and CDR2 SNEGSKA (reference sequence). CDR3 DNA: TGCAGTGCTGCAGCCGGGACAGGGCACAGTCAGCCCCAGCATTTT. It codes for CSAAAGTGHSQPQHF.

This clonotype was counted between two and nine times. CDR3 loop: CSASLDIQYF. Written as DNA, the CDR3 is TGCAGTGCTAGTCTGGACATTCAGTACTTC. This rearrangement joins TRBV20-1 to TRBJ2-4; D unclear. Germline values: CDR1 DFQATT, CDR2 SNEGSKA (reference sequence). This CDR3 contains 10 residues. Trimming stripped 3 bases from V and 8 bases from J, with 5 bases between.

The chain has TRBV7-3 and TRBJ2-1; 8 nucleotides match TRBD2. V was pared by 4 bases and J by 4 bases, with 6 bases of the junction left unmatched. CDR3 length: 15 residues. Germline CDR1 is SGHTA and CDR2 is FQGTGA. The CDR3 coding sequence is TGTGCCAGCAGCTCCGGGGGGGCTTCTTACAATGAGCAGTTCTTC. This encodes CASSSGGASYNEQFF.

The chain uses TRBV6-2 or TRBV6-3 and TRBJ1-2, with no clear D. Germline CDR1 is MNHEY and CDR2 is SVGEGT. CDR3 size: 14 residues. Deletions cut 4 bases from V and 5 bases from J, with 14 bases between. The CDR3, as DNA: TGTGCCAGCAGTTCGGCCACTCCGGTATATGGCTACACCTTC. Translating it yields CASSSATPVYGYTF.

V gene TRBV7-9 combines with J gene TRBJ2-7; TRBD1 or TRBD2 may be the D gene (7 bases each). CDR3 length: 15 residues. Looked up from germline, CDR1 is SEHNR and CDR2 is FQNEAQ (reference sequence). V was trimmed by 5 bases and J by 0 bases, leaving 14 bases between them. The CDR3 DNA is TGTGCCAGCAGCGGGGGGGACAGCAGCTCCTACGAGCAGTACTTC. It specifies CASSGGDSSSYEQYF.

The chain combines TRBV6-1 with TRBJ1-6; D gene ambiguous. Germline V gives CDR1 MNHNS, CDR2 SASEGT. The CDR3 runs 13 residues. Trimming removed 7 bases from V and 6 bases from J, with 10 bases in between. The CDR3 DNA follows: TGTGCCAGCACGGGCAGAACTAATTCACCCCTCCACTTT. It codes for CASTGRTNSPLHF.

This clonotype showed up just a few times. This chain connects TRBV20-1 to TRBJ1-4; D is unclear. Germline loops: CDR1 DFQATT, CDR2 SNEGSKA (reference sequence). Between the trimmed V and J ends, which lost 4 bases and 8 bases, there was a span of 11 bases. The CDR3 contains 12 residues. The CDR3 nucleotides read TGCAGTGCTAAGCGTGGGGAGGAAAAACTGTTTTTT. Protein sequence: CSAKRGEEKLFF.

This clonotype has at least ten counts. The gene calls are TRBV15 and TRBJ2-2; the D is unclear. CDR3 size: 16 residues. V was clipped by 0 bases and J by 8 bases, with 16 bases between them. Germline CDR1 LNHNV, CDR2 YYDKDF (reference sequence). CDR3 sequence (DNA): TGTGCCACCAGCAGAGATCAGGCCGTTGCGGTTGGGGAGCTGTTTTTT. As protein: CATSRDQAVAVGELFF.

The rearrangement uses TRBV15 and TRBJ2-2; tentative D call: TRBD1 (6 bases). This CDR3 has 14 residues. CDR1 LNHNV and CDR2 YYDKDF come from the germline V gene (reference sequence). V lost 5 bases, J lost 8 bases, and 15 bases lay in between. CDR3 DNA: TGTGCCACCAGCGATAGGTGGGGGCCGGGGGAGCTGTTTTTT. It encodes CATSDRWGPGELFF.

V is TRBV5-5 and J is TRBJ2-7; D tentatively fits TRBD1 or TRBD2 (5 bases each). There are 15 residues in the CDR3. Germline values: CDR1 SGHKS, CDR2 YYEKEE (reference sequence). V lost 4 bases and J 3 bases, leaving 17 bases between the germline ends. The CDR3 sequence is CASSPDGTGLYEQYV. DNA for the CDR3: TGTGCCAGCAGCCCCGACGGGACGGGTCTCTACGAGCAGTACGTC.